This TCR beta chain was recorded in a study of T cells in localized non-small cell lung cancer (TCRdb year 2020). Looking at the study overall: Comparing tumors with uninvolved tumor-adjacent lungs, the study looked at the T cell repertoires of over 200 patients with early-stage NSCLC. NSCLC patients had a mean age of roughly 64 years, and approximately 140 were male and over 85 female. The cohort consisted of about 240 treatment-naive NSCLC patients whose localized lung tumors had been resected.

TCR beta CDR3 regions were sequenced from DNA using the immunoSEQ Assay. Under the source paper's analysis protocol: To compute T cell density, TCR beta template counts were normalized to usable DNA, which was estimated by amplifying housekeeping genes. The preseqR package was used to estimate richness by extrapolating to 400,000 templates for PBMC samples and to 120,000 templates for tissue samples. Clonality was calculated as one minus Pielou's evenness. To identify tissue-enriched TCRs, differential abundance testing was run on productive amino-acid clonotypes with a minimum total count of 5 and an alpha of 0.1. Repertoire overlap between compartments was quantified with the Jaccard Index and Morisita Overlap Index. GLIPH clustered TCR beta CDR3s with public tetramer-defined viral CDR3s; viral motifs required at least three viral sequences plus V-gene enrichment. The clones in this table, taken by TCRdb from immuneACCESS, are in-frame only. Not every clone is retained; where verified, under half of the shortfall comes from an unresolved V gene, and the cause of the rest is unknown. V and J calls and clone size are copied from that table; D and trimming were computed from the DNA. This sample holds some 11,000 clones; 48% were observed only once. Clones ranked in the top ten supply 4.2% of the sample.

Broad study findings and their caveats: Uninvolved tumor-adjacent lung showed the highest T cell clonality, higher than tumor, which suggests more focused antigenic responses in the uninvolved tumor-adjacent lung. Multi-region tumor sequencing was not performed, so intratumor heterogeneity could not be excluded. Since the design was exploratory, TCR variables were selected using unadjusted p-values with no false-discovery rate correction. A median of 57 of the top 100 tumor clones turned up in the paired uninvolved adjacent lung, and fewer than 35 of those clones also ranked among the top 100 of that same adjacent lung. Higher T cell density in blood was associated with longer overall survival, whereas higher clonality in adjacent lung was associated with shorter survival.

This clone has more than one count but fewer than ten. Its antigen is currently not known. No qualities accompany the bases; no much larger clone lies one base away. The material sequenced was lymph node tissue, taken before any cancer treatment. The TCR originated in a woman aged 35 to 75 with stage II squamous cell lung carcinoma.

The CDR3 protein sequence reads: CASSLRFWSTGQGSEAFF. In nucleotide form, the sequence is TGTGCCAGCAGCTTAAGGTTCTGGAGTACGGGACAGGGAAGTGAAGCTTTCTTT. The sequence links TRBV11-3 to TRBJ1-1; a stretch of 9 junction bases matches TRBD1. At the junction V is shortened by 2 bases and J by 7 bases; bases outside the gene matches: 17. Its CDR3 holds 18 amino acids, cysteine through phenylalanine. This entry keeps only the CDR3 DNA: 54 bases, framed from base 1. The germline V gene provides CDR1 SGHNT and CDR2 YENEEA. With all but the CDR3 taken from the reference TRBV11-3 and TRBJ1-1 genes, the full variable domain is: EAGVVQSPRYKIIEKKQPVAFWCNPISGHNTLYWYLQNLGQGPELLIRYENEEAVDDSQLPKDRFSAERLKGVDSTLKIQPAELGDSAVYLCASSLRFWSTGQGSEAFFGQGTRLTVV.